The present T cell receptor (beta chain) was sequenced within a study of spatial heterogeneity in lung cancer. About the research overall: Detection of beta-chain sequences consistently exceeded that of alpha-chain sequences. Each distinct TCR and UMI combination averaged more than ten appearances in raw reads. The study, taken as a whole, reports: Ubiquitous expanded tumor TCRs surfaced in blood more at resection than they did at follow-up.

Every individual TCR cDNA molecule carried its own unique molecular identifier, which allowed correction of PCR and sequencing errors. TCRdb reanalysed the 5' RACE reads using MiXCR and keeps one entry per CDR3 protein. The profile shows about 38,000 distinct CDR3 sequences, roughly 8% of them singletons. This clonotype showed up many times. Its antigen is not known. In germline, CDR1 is DFQATT, CDR2 SNEGSKA (reference sequence). There are 14 residues in the CDR3. Between the trimmed V and J ends, which lost 0 bases and 2 bases, there was a span of 10 bases. Documented time point: sample taken at primary tumor resection. Whole RNA obtained from tumor, nontumor lung or frozen PBMC underwent sequencing without sorting.

The chain carries TRBV20-1 and TRBJ2-5; D unclear. The sequencing here drew on PBMCs, taken at surgery. The sequence came from a male donor with early-stage non-small cell lung cancer. CDR3 residues: CSARDFTLQETQYF. CDR3 in DNA: TGCAGTGCTAGAGATTTTACTCTTCAAGAGACCCAGTACTTC.